This T cell receptor beta chain appears in the sequencing data of a study of post-analysis software for immune sequencing data. The TCR beta cDNA libraries contained unique molecular identifiers. TCRdb called the PCR reads again in MiXCR, with one record for every CDR3 protein. This table has a few hundred thousand distinct CDR3 sequences, roughly 40% appearing once. This clonotype was counted a few times. What it binds is not known. Germline CDR1 is MNHNS and CDR2 is SASEGT. V shed 2 bases, J shed 4 bases, and the junction held 17 bases outside the gene matches. There are 19 residues in the CDR3. Study results and caveats: TRBV5-6, TRBV5-1 and TRBV20-1 were among a few TRBV segments more frequent in patients than controls. The study found significantly lower normalized Chao1 diversity in multiple sclerosis patients than in controls.

This TCR was sampled from a girl aged 2 to 10 with multiple sclerosis. The gene calls are TRBV6-1 and TRBJ2-1, with 7 bases lining up with TRBD2. The sample comprised blood. The CDR3 DNA reads TGTGCCAGCAGTGAATTTTCCTCAGGTGGGCGGGGGTCATACAATGAGCAGTTCTTC. Residues: CASSEFSSGGRGSYNEQFF.